This T cell receptor (beta chain) was captured by sequencing in a study of control samples from healthy donors and cancer patients. Using immunoSEQ multiplex PCR, the repertoire was profiled, and TCRdb retains in-frame clones only, with some absent. The data contain just over 150,000 clones, around 90% of them seen just once; the ten biggest clones take up approximately 12%. The CDR3 is 18 residues long. Per the germline V gene, CDR1 is MNHEY and CDR2 is SVGEGT. The V gene lost 7 bases and the J gene lost 3 bases, with 28 bases spanning the gap. This clone was picked up one time. The J gene is TRBJ2-7, the V gene TRBV6-2 or TRBV6-3; possibly TRBD1 for D (5 bases). Sequenced input: blood. This sequence was found in a man under 40 in good health. The CDR3 DNA follows: TGTGCCAGCACCCCGGAGCACAGGCCGACCCCAGAAAACTACGAGCAGTACTTC. It is translated as CASTPEHRPTPENYEQYF.